This TCR beta chain was sequenced during a study of control samples from healthy donors and cancer patients (dated by TCRdb to 2020 to 2021). The germline V gene (reference sequence) sets CDR1 to LNHNV and CDR2 to YYDKDF. Cut back by 1 base and 6 bases, the V and J ends lie 6 bases apart. From the cysteine through the phenylalanine, the CDR3 covers 13 amino acids. Left in the record is the CDR3 DNA by itself, 39 bases read in frame from the first base. About this clone: The antigen it binds to is not known. Nothing much larger sits one base from this clone, and base qualities are not available.

The library was produced with the immunoSEQ multiplex PCR assay. Held by TCRdb, this immuneACCESS table contains in-frame sequences only and omits some clones. Under half of the omission traces to an unresolved V gene where checked; the cause of the rest is unknown. The sample table shows 60,000 to 80,000 clones, and about 90% are seen once. The ten largest account for over 3.5% of the sample. The sequenced sample was blood. This receptor was identified in a woman in her forties or fifties in good health. The sequence joins TRBV15 to TRBJ1-4, and possibly TRBD1, on 5 matching bases. The DNA reads TGTGCCACCAGCAGAGCCAGGGATGAAAAACTGTTTTTT. Its protein reads: CATSRARDEKLFF.